There are a few counts of the clone carrying this T cell receptor beta chain. The antigen is undetermined. CDR3 length: 14 amino acids. Trimming removed 4 bases from V and 1 base from J, with 10 bases in between. Germline V lookup: CDR1 LGHDT, CDR2 YNNKEL (reference sequence). The data belong to a study of naive and memory T cell subsets. General observations from the study: From naive to CM, EM and EMRA, diversity decreased and Gini increased. Over 90% of naive TCR sequences appeared only once, unlike memory subsets.

The beta constant-region primer was an equimolar mix of two oligonucleotides covering TRBC1 and TRBC2. TCRdb reanalysed the UMI-ligation and nested PCR reads using MiXCR and keeps one entry per CDR3 protein. The sample holds some 150,000 distinct CDR3 sequences, approximately 15% seen once. V usage is TRBV3-1 and J usage is TRBJ1-1; weak D call: TRBD1 (6 bases). Material: naive CD4+ T cells from blood. The receptor's source is a human donor in good health. The CDR3 DNA reads TGTGCCAGCAGCCCGGGACACGCGAACACTGAAGCTTTCTTT. It specifies CASSPGHANTEAFF.